This T cell receptor (beta chain) was retrieved from a study of cytomegalovirus exposure and HLA in healthy donors. Overall study context: Most genotyped donors, 75% to 85% of around 370, had Caucasian-associated genetic ancestry.

This CDR3 contains 15 residues. Germline-derived CDR1 and CDR2 are MDHEN and SYDVKM. V lost 3 bases to trimming and J lost 6 bases; unmatched junction nucleotides: 5. Concerning this clone itself: Its target is unknown.

Whole-study findings and limits: In a later analysis, a missense DCLRE1C variant was linked to TCR beta V- and J-gene trimming. There were some V segments, including TRBV6-2 and TRBV6-3, excluded as indistinguishable.

The PCR had 60 Vbeta and 13 Jbeta primers. Authors' data handling: An analysis performed later counted 81 million or so unique TCR beta chains (approximately 10 million of them shared). Generated by immunoSEQ multiplex PCR, the TCRdb table keeps only in-frame clones and is missing some. V, J and clone size are those of that table, while D and trimming were read from the DNA. The table shows fewer than 110,000 clones, with approximately 72% occurring only once. The specimen was PBMCs. The chain recombines TRBV28 with TRBJ2-3; the match to TRBD2 covers 11 bases. This receptor was taken from a woman in her thirties or forties in good health and CMV-seronegative. Here the CDR3 DNA reads TGTGCCAGCAGTTTTCCCTCTAGCGGGAGGGATACGCAGTATTTT. Its protein is CASSFPSSGRDTQYF.